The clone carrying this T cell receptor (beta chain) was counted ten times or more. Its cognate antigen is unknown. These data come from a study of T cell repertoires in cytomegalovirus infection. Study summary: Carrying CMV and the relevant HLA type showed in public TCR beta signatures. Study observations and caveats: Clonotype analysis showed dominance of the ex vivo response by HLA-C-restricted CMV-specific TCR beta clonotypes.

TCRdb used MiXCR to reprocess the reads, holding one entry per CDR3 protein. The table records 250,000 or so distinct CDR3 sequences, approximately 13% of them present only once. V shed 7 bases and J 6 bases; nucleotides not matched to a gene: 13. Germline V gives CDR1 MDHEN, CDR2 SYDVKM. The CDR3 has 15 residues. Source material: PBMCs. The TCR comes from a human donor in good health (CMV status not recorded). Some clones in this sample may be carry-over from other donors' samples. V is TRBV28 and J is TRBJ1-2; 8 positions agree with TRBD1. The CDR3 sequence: CASTPPPGQGDGYTF. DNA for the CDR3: TGTGCCAGCACCCCTCCCCCCGGACAGGGAGATGGCTACACCTTC.